This T cell receptor (beta chain) appears in the sequencing data of a study of OX40 agonist ivuxolimab in advanced cancers. Looking at the study overall: Enrolled patients in dose escalation had cancers that were hepatocellular carcinoma, melanoma, renal cell or head and neck cancer.

Study results and limitations: The study found that CD8+ T cells averaged more expanded clones than CD4+. With doses of 0.1-3.0 mg/kg, partial responders showed among the lowest clonal expansion.

TCRdb keeps only in-frame clones here, not all; method: immunoSEQ multiplex PCR. The sample contains roughly 50,000 clones, around 83% of which appear only once. Sampling times: baseline, cycle 4 day 1, cycle 7 day 1. This clone came up once. Antigen: not known. The TCR sequence derives from an adult with an advanced solid tumor such as melanoma, head and neck, liver or kidney cancer. Sequencing was performed on CD4+ or CD8+ T cells sorted from blood, taken in a trial of the OX40 agonist ivuxolimab.

In nucleotides, the CDR3 is TGTGCCAGCAGCTTAATCCAGGAGTCCTACGAGCAGTACTTC. Translation gives CASSLIQESYEQYF. The chain recombines TRBV11-1 with TRBJ2-7; D gene uncertain. This CDR3 has 14 amino acids. In germline, CDR1 is SGHAT, CDR2 FQDESV (reference sequence). The germline V and J ends were trimmed by 2 bases and 1 base, with 9 bases remaining between them.